The 5 T cell receptor beta chains presented below share a single source sample, sequenced in a study of T cell responses to AZD1222 COVID-19 vaccine. Sequencing used immunoSEQ multiplex PCR; TCRdb keeps in-frame clones, though not all of them. The profile shows 140,000 or so clones, approximately 91% of them singletons. This specimen consisted of peripheral blood, obtained 28 days after the second AZD1222 dose. All receptors come from an adult who received the AZD1222 COVID-19 vaccine.

The rearrangement uses TRBV19 and TRBJ2-2; the D gene is possibly TRBD1 (5 bases). The V end was cut by 3 bases, the J end by 0 bases, with 11 bases between. This CDR3 is 16 amino acids long. Germline V gene sequence: CDR1 LNHDA, CDR2 SQIVND (reference sequence). CDR3 protein: CASSMAGPPNTGELFF. CDR3 DNA sequence: TGTGCCAGTAGTATGGCAGGGCCGCCGAACACCGGGGAGCTGTTTTTT.

This clone was seen a single time. V and J are TRBV3-1 (or the pseudogene TRBV3-2) and TRBJ1-1; the D is unclear. The V gene lost 3 bases and the J gene lost 1 base, with 15 bases spanning the gap. Germline CDR1 reads LGHDT; CDR2 reads YNNKEL (reference sequence). This CDR3 contains 16 residues. CDR3 nucleotide sequence: TGTGCCAGCAGCCATTGGTTCGCTGGGCAGAACACTGAAGCTTTCTTT. Amino acids: CASSHWFAGQNTEAFF.

V usage is TRBV30 and J usage is TRBJ1-5; no clear D. V shed 3 bases and J shed 0 bases, with 9 bases lying between them. The CDR3 length is 14 residues. Per germline, CDR1 GTSNPN and CDR2 SVGIG (reference sequence). CDR3 DNA: TGTGCCTGGAGAGGAGGGAATAGCAATCAGCCCCAGCATTTT. As protein: CAWRGGNSNQPQHF. The full variable domain, in which reference TRBV30 and TRBJ1-5 provide the parts outside the CDR3, is SQTIHQWPATLVQPVGSPLSLECTVEGTSNPNLYWYRQAAGRGLQLLFYSVGIGQISSEVPQNLSASRPQDRQFILSSKKLLLSDSGFYLCAWRGGNSNQPQHFGDGTRLSIL.

This chain joins TRBV2 and TRBJ1-2, with D unclear. The CDR3 consists of 15 residues. V was pared by 4 bases and J by 3 bases, with 15 bases between. Germline V gene sequence: CDR1 SNHLY, CDR2 FYNNEI. CDR3 sequence (DNA): TGTGCCAGCAGTGCCCACAGAGAATTAGACTATGGCTACACCTTC. This encodes CASSAHRELDYGYTF.

The chain combines TRBV4-1 with TRBJ1-6, with D maybe TRBD1 (6 bases). This CDR3 has 15 residues. Germline V gives CDR1 MGHRA, CDR2 YSYEKL. Trimming took 3 bases from V and 9 from J, leaving 15 bases between them. CDR3 bases: TGCGCCAGCAGCCAGGTAGGGGGGGCAATTTCACCCCTCCACTTT. This gives the protein CASSQVGGAISPLHF.